This entry concerns a single T cell receptor beta chain. The assay was immunoSEQ multiplex PCR, and TCRdb's table has in-frame clones only and misses some. Counted here are 55,000 to 80,000 clones, roughly 98% occurring once; the ten biggest clones make up over 0.15%. This record belongs to a study of technical replicates of blood from a few donors. Trimming stripped 2 bases from V and 7 bases from J, with 11 bases between. CDR1 and CDR2 from the germline V gene are MGHRA and YSYEKL. The CDR3 is 13 amino acids. The sequence was obtained from a human donor in good health. What was sequenced was T cells isolated from PBMCs. The gene calls are TRBV4-1 and TRBJ1-2; possible D gene TRBD1, 6 bases. This CDR3 reads CASSQTGTGGYTF. The CDR3 region has the DNA TGCGCCAGCAGCCAAACAGGGACGGGTGGCTACACCTTC.